The present T cell receptor (beta chain) was sequenced within a study of beta chain features in type 1 diabetes. The wider study: Patient and healthy donor groups were alike in age, gender and cell yields. Whole-study results and caveats: Insertion counts at VDJ junctions were lower in type 1 diabetes patients, who also showed more deletions there. In all four CD4+ subsets, TCRB CDR3 length was significantly, moderately reduced in type 1 diabetes. Cells with high TCR expression could be over-represented by cDNA sequencing.

On this clone itself: Its specificity is unknown.

Isolated RNA was reverse transcribed in full, so expressed TCRB transcripts were sequenced. The protocol was immunoSEQ multiplex PCR, while the TCRdb copy is restricted to in-frame clones and leaves out a portion. Counted here are roughly 100,000 clones, roughly 28% occurring once; the ten biggest clones make up more than 0.5%. Germline assignment: CDR1 SGHRS and CDR2 YFSETQ. The CDR3 has 16 residues. Trimming cost V 1 base and J 0 bases; bases outside gene matches: 6. It was via CD45RO/CCR7/CD25/CD127/CD95/CD27 that CD4+ naive, central memory, regulatory and stem cell-like memory cells were sorted. The TCR sequence derives from a young woman with type 1 diabetes. This chain links TRBV5-1 with TRBJ1-1; 7 bases line up with TRBD1. Sample: central memory CD4+ T cells from blood. The CDR3 DNA follows: TGCGCCAGCAGCTTGATCGGGACAGTAATGAACACTGAAGCTTTCTTT. The encoded protein is CASSLIGTVMNTEAFF.